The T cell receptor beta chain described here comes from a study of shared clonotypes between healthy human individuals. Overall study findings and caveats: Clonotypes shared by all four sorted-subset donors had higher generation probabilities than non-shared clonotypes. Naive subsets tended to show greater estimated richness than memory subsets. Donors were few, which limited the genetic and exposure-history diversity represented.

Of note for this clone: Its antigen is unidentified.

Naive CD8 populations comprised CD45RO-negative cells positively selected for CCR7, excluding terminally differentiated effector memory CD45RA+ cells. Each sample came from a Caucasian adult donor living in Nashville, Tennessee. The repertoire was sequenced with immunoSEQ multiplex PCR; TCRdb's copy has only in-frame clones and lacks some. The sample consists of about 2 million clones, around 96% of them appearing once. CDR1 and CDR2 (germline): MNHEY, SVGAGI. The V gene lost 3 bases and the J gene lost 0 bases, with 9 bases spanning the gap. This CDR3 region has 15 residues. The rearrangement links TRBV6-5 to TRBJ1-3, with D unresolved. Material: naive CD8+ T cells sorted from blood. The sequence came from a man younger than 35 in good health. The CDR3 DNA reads TGTGCCAGCAGTTATTACGGACCCTCTGGAAACACCATATATTTT. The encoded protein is CASSYYGPSGNTIYF.